The 10 T cell receptor beta chains below come from one sample, sequenced in a study of blood T cell repertoires in COVID-19. Libraries were prepared by immunoSEQ multiplex PCR; TCRdb keeps only in-frame clonotypes and omits some of them. Among 150,000 to 200,000 clones listed, 65% to 90% were seen once. The sequenced sample consisted of peripheral blood. The receptors here all came from a man aged 50 or older with active or convalescent COVID-19.

The chain joins TRBV6-5 to TRBJ2-1; D possibly corresponds to TRBD2 (6 bases). Trimming removed 10 bases at V and 8 bases at J, with 15 bases between. CDR1 is MNHEY, CDR2 SVGAGI, per germline. The CDR3 length is 12 residues. DNA for the CDR3: TGTGCCAAAGGAGGGGAGAGGGATGAGCAGTTCTTC. Protein sequence: CAKGGERDEQFF.

The V and J genes are TRBV7-9 and TRBJ2-3; the match to TRBD2 covers 9 bases. The CDR3 is 16 amino acids. J gave up 0 bases and V 5 bases, and 6 bases lay outside the gene matches. Looked up from germline, CDR1 is SEHNR and CDR2 is FQNEAQ (reference sequence). This CDR3 reads CASSPLAGHSTDTQYF. CDR3 nucleotide sequence: TGTGCCAGCAGCCCACTAGCGGGCCATAGCACAGATACGCAGTATTTT.

The chain combines TRBV7-9 with TRBJ2-7, with 9 bases matching TRBD1. J was trimmed by 2 bases and V by 3 bases; bases with no gene match: 2. This CDR3 is 14 amino acids long. Per the germline V gene, CDR1 is SEHNR and CDR2 is FQNEAQ (reference sequence). The DNA of the CDR3 is TGTGCCAGCAGCTTGGGACAGGGCGCCTACGAGCAGTACTTC. Translated: CASSLGQGAYEQYF.

The chain couples TRBV11-3 to TRBJ2-3, with 8 positions matching TRBD1. With 4 bases clipped from V and 5 bases from J, the junction kept 2 bases outside the gene matches. This CDR3 has 13 amino acids. Looked up from germline, CDR1 is SGHNT and CDR2 is YENEEA. CDR3: CASSSDREDTQYF. CDR3 bases: TGTGCCAGCAGCTCGGACAGGGAAGATACGCAGTATTTT.

This sequence joins TRBV7-2 and TRBJ1-6; 7 bases align to TRBD1. Germline V gene data show CDR1 as SGHTA and CDR2 as FQGNSA. J was trimmed by 6 bases and V by 2 bases; bases with no gene match: 4. The CDR3 runs 15 residues. CDR3 coding DNA: TGTGCCAGCAGCTTATTGACAGGGAGTAATTCACCCCTCCACTTT. Its protein is CASSLLTGSNSPLHF. Filled out from reference TRBV7-2 and TRBJ1-6, the complete variable domain reads GAGVSQSPSNKVTEKGKDVELRCDPISGHTALYWYRQSLGQGLEFLIYFQGNSAPDKSGLPSDRFSAERTGGSVSTLTIQRTQQEDSAVYLCASSLLTGSNSPLHFGNGTRLTVT.

The chain is built from TRBV24-1 and TRBJ1-3, with D perhaps matching TRBD1 (6 bases). The CDR3 is 13 residues long. CDR1 KGHDR and CDR2 SFDVKD come from the germline V gene. The V gene lost 9 bases and the J gene lost 6 bases, with 14 bases spanning the gap. For the CDR3, the DNA is TGTGCCACCCGCTGGGGGGGCAAAAACACCATATATTTT. It specifies CATRWGGKNTIYF.

The chain joins TRBV3-1 (or the pseudogene TRBV3-2) to TRBJ2-7; TRBD2 matches 7 bases. CDR1 is LGHDT, CDR2 YNNKEL, per germline (reference sequence). The CDR3 is made up of 13 amino acids. V trimming: 2 bases; J trimming: 3 bases; junction bases outside the gene matches: 1. The CDR3 coding sequence is TGTGCCAGCAGCCAATCTAGCGGCTACGAGCAGTACTTC. Translation: CASSQSSGYEQYF.

The count of this clone is one. The chain is built from TRBV21-1 and TRBJ2-7; TRBD1 reflects the table's D call only, with no check against the DNA. TRBV21-1 is given as a pseudogene. The CDR3 sequence is 15 residues long. DNA of the CDR3: TGTGCCAGCAGCAAGGGGCGGCAGGGGTCATACGAGCAGTACTTC. This gives the protein CASSKGRQGSYEQYF.

The chain couples TRBV24-1 to TRBJ2-1; D not certain. Per the germline V gene, CDR1 is KGHDR and CDR2 is SFDVKD. The V end lost 0 bases, the J end lost 5 bases, and 7 bases lay between the germline ends. The CDR3 covers 14 residues. CDR3 in amino acids: CATSDLGQNNEQFF. In nucleotides, the CDR3 is TGTGCCACCAGTGATTTGGGGCAGAACAATGAGCAGTTCTTC.

V is TRBV3-1 (or the pseudogene TRBV3-2) and J is TRBJ2-2; no reliable D call. Trimming stripped 1 base from V and 7 bases from J, with 7 bases between. CDR3 length: 13 residues. The germline V gene encodes CDR1 LGHDT and CDR2 YNNKEL (reference sequence). The CDR3 bases are TGTGCCAGCAGCCAAGTCCCCGGCGGGGAGCTGTTTTTT. Amino acids: CASSQVPGGELFF.